These T cell receptor beta chains were read from a single sample in a study of cytomegalovirus exposure and HLA in healthy donors. Generated by immunoSEQ multiplex PCR, the TCRdb table keeps only in-frame clones and is missing some. The sample has 75,000 to 100,000 clones, over 75% seen once. The sequenced material came from PBMCs. These receptors were taken from a man in his forties in good health and CMV-seronegative. Each CDR3 is given with its conserved first and last residue. Each record gives: clone size, J gene, D gene, V gene, CDR3 protein, CDR3 DNA. The D gene is left open where the match is weak. The listing skips clone size in some rows; elsewhere it reads once, few, many or a size class.

clone_size: NA; j_call: TRBJ1-6; d_call: NA; v_call: TRBV11-1; cdr3_aa: CASSLVQGNSPLHF; cdr3_nt: TGTGCCAGCAGCTTAGTCCAGGGGAATTCACCCCTCCACTTT
clone_size: NA; j_call: TRBJ1-2; d_call: NA; v_call: TRBV29-1; cdr3_aa: CSTRLDGYTF; cdr3_nt: TGCAGCACCCGACTGGATGGCTACACCTTC
clone_size: once; j_call: TRBJ2-2; d_call: TRBD1; v_call: TRBV28; cdr3_aa: CASSLSGTGDTGELFF; cdr3_nt: TGTGCCAGCAGTTTATCTGGGACAGGGGACACCGGGGAGCTGTTTTTT
clone_size: NA; j_call: TRBJ1-1; d_call: NA; v_call: TRBV5-1; cdr3_aa: CASSLEGRNTEAFF; cdr3_nt: TGCGCCAGCAGCTTGGAGGGGCGGAACACTGAAGCTTTCTTT
clone_size: few; j_call: TRBJ1-6; d_call: NA; v_call: TRBV27; cdr3_aa: CASSSTGNNSPLHF; cdr3_nt: TGTGCCAGCAGCAGTACAGGGAACAATTCACCCCTCCACTTT
clone_size: NA; j_call: TRBJ2-1; d_call: NA; v_call: TRBV19; cdr3_aa: CASSPSADSYNEQFF; cdr3_nt: TGTGCCAGTAGTCCTAGCGCCGATTCCTACAATGAGCAGTTCTTC
clone_size: NA; j_call: TRBJ2-6; d_call: TRBD1; v_call: TRBV19; cdr3_aa: CASSKGTGGSSLSGANVLTF; cdr3_nt: TGTGCCAGCAGTAAGGGGACAGGGGGAAGCTCTCTCTCTGGGGCCAACGTCCTGACTTTC
clone_size: NA; j_call: TRBJ1-1; d_call: TRBD1; v_call: TRBV10-3; cdr3_aa: CAISAGQGALGAEAFF; cdr3_nt: TGTGCCATCAGTGCCGGACAGGGGGCCTTGGGCGCTGAAGCTTTCTTT
clone_size: once; j_call: TRBJ1-1; d_call: NA; v_call: TRBV5-4; cdr3_aa: CASSRGGQNTEAFF; cdr3_nt: TGTGCCAGCAGTAGGGGGGGGCAGAACACTGAAGCTTTCTTT
clone_size: NA; j_call: TRBJ2-7; d_call: NA; v_call: TRBV4-1; cdr3_aa: CASSQDTGNPYEQYF; cdr3_nt: TGCGCCAGCAGCCAAGATACAGGGAACCCCTACGAGCAGTACTTC
clone_size: NA; j_call: TRBJ1-6; d_call: TRBD1; v_call: TRBV7-8; cdr3_aa: CASSLAVGGGSPLHF; cdr3_nt: TGTGCCAGCAGCTTAGCGGTAGGGGGCGGTTCACCCCTCCACTTT
clone_size: NA; j_call: TRBJ2-1; d_call: TRBD2; v_call: TRBV19; cdr3_aa: CASSTTSGPPYNEQFF; cdr3_nt: TGTGCCAGTAGTACGACTAGCGGGCCTCCCTACAATGAGCAGTTCTTC
clone_size: NA; j_call: TRBJ2-2; d_call: NA; v_call: TRBV18; cdr3_aa: CASSPWDKNTGELFF; cdr3_nt: TGTGCCAGCTCACCATGGGACAAGAACACCGGGGAGCTGTTTTTT
clone_size: NA; j_call: TRBJ2-3; d_call: NA; v_call: TRBV6-5; cdr3_aa: CASSAGGSGTDTQYF; cdr3_nt: TGTGCCAGCAGTGCAGGAGGATCGGGCACAGATACGCAGTATTTT
clone_size: medium-sized; j_call: TRBJ2-5; d_call: TRBD2; v_call: TRBV28; cdr3_aa: CASSLSGGAVETQYF; cdr3_nt: TGTGCCAGCAGTTTAAGCGGGGGGGCGGTAGAGACCCAGTACTTC
clone_size: NA; j_call: TRBJ1-5; d_call: NA; v_call: TRBV29-1; cdr3_aa: CSVSDGVNQPQHF; cdr3_nt: TGCAGCGTTTCTGACGGAGTCAATCAGCCCCAGCATTTT
clone_size: once; j_call: TRBJ2-1; d_call: TRBD2; v_call: TRBV27; cdr3_aa: CASSFGTSSNNEQFF; cdr3_nt: TGTGCCAGCAGTTTCGGGACTAGCAGCAACAATGAGCAGTTCTTC
clone_size: NA; j_call: TRBJ1-2; d_call: TRBD1; v_call: TRBV4-2; cdr3_aa: CASSQDGDSLRYGYTF; cdr3_nt: TGTGCCAGCAGCCAGGACGGGGACAGCCTGAGGTATGGCTACACCTTC
clone_size: NA; j_call: TRBJ1-4; d_call: TRBD1; v_call: TRBV7-8; cdr3_aa: CASSTGQVRATNEKLFF; cdr3_nt: TGTGCCAGCAGCACCGGACAGGTCCGAGCAACTAATGAAAAACTGTTTTTT
clone_size: NA; j_call: TRBJ2-6; d_call: NA; v_call: TRBV21-1; cdr3_aa: CASTSDRGSGANVLTF; cdr3_nt: TGTGCCAGCACCTCAGACAGGGGGAGTGGGGCCAACGTCCTGACTTTC
clone_size: NA; j_call: TRBJ1-1; d_call: TRBD1; v_call: TRBV5-6; cdr3_aa: CASSLRPGQMNTEAFF; cdr3_nt: TGTGCCAGCAGCTTGCGTCCGGGACAGATGAACACTGAAGCTTTCTTT
clone_size: NA; j_call: TRBJ2-7; d_call: TRBD2; v_call: TRBV11-2; cdr3_aa: CASSLDRSGRGYEQYF; cdr3_nt: TGTGCCAGCAGCTTAGATCGAAGCGGGAGGGGATACGAGCAGTACTTC
clone_size: NA; j_call: TRBJ2-5; d_call: TRBD2; v_call: TRBV5-1; cdr3_aa: CASSPGLAGGQETQYF; cdr3_nt: TGCGCTAGCAGCCCGGGACTAGCGGGAGGACAAGAGACCCAGTACTTC
clone_size: NA; j_call: TRBJ2-7; d_call: NA; v_call: TRBV27; cdr3_aa: CASSFSGSYEQYF; cdr3_nt: TGTGCCAGCAGTTTTTCGGGTTCCTACGAGCAGTACTTC
clone_size: NA; j_call: TRBJ1-1; d_call: NA; v_call: TRBV28; cdr3_aa: CASRQAGNTEAFF; cdr3_nt: TGTGCCAGCAGGCAGGCAGGGAACACTGAAGCTTTCTTT
clone_size: NA; j_call: TRBJ1-4; d_call: NA; v_call: TRBV5-4; cdr3_aa: CASSLDPRLAGEKLFF; cdr3_nt: TGTGCCAGCAGCTTGGATCCCCGCCTCGCAGGCGAAAAACTGTTTTTT
clone_size: NA; j_call: TRBJ2-7; d_call: TRBD1; v_call: TRBV6-5; cdr3_aa: CASSSSPGGSYEQYF; cdr3_nt: TGTGCCAGCAGTTCCTCCCCAGGGGGCTCCTACGAGCAGTACTTC
clone_size: NA; j_call: TRBJ2-7; d_call: NA; v_call: TRBV11-2; cdr3_aa: CAGSWTQDSRFYEQYF; cdr3_nt: TGTGCCGGCAGTTGGACACAGGACAGCCGTTTCTACGAGCAGTACTTC
clone_size: NA; j_call: TRBJ1-1; d_call: NA; v_call: TRBV28; cdr3_aa: CASTHSTLGVPEAFF; cdr3_nt: TGTGCCAGCACCCACTCGACGTTAGGGGTTCCTGAAGCTTTCTTT
clone_size: NA; j_call: TRBJ2-3; d_call: NA; v_call: TRBV6-6; cdr3_aa: CASTWGVGSTDTQYF; cdr3_nt: TGTGCCAGCACCTGGGGGGTGGGGAGCACAGATACGCAGTATTTT
clone_size: NA; j_call: TRBJ2-3; d_call: TRBD1; v_call: TRBV19; cdr3_aa: CASRNRGTDGTQYF; cdr3_nt: TGTGCCAGTCGAAACAGGGGCACAGATGGTACGCAGTATTTT
clone_size: NA; j_call: TRBJ1-1; d_call: NA; v_call: TRBV5-6; cdr3_aa: CASSLPGIGEIGTEAFF; cdr3_nt: TGTGCCAGCAGCTTGCCAGGGATTGGCGAAATAGGGACTGAAGCTTTCTTT
clone_size: NA; j_call: TRBJ1-5; d_call: NA; v_call: TRBV19; cdr3_aa: CASTDGLNNQPQHF; cdr3_nt: TGTGCCAGTACCGACGGACTGAACAATCAGCCCCAGCATTTT
clone_size: NA; j_call: TRBJ1-5; d_call: TRBD1; v_call: TRBV6-1; cdr3_aa: CASSQGQGAWPQHF; cdr3_nt: TGTGCCAGCAGTCAGGGACAGGGAGCATGGCCCCAGCATTTT
clone_size: few; j_call: TRBJ1-1; d_call: TRBD1; v_call: TRBV6-1; cdr3_aa: CASSENRGYTEAFF; cdr3_nt: TGTGCCAGCAGTGAGAACAGGGGGTACACTGAAGCTTTCTTT
clone_size: NA; j_call: TRBJ1-1; d_call: NA; v_call: TRBV28; cdr3_aa: CASSRYLEGAEAFF; cdr3_nt: TGTGCCAGCAGTCGCTATCTTGAGGGCGCTGAAGCTTTCTTT
clone_size: once; j_call: TRBJ1-6; d_call: NA; v_call: TRBV6-6; cdr3_aa: CASSLQVLGSPLHF; cdr3_nt: TGTGCCAGCAGCCTACAGGTTCTAGGGTCACCCCTCCACTTT
clone_size: NA; j_call: TRBJ1-1; d_call: NA; v_call: TRBV5-4; cdr3_aa: CASSPWNTEAFF; cdr3_nt: TGTGCCAGCAGCCCCTGGAACACTGAAGCTTTCTTT
clone_size: NA; j_call: TRBJ1-2; d_call: NA; v_call: TRBV5-1; cdr3_aa: CASSALSGSYGYTF; cdr3_nt: TGCGCCAGCAGCGCGCTCTCGGGGAGCTATGGCTACACCTTC
clone_size: NA; j_call: TRBJ1-1; d_call: NA; v_call: TRBV11-2; cdr3_aa: CASSPTGPSSAFF; cdr3_nt: TGTGCCAGCAGCCCAACAGGACCTTCCAGTGCTTTCTTT
clone_size: NA; j_call: TRBJ2-3; d_call: NA; v_call: TRBV9; cdr3_aa: CASSVGSSTDTQYF; cdr3_nt: TGTGCCAGCAGCGTAGGTAGTAGCACAGATACGCAGTATTTT
clone_size: NA; j_call: TRBJ2-5; d_call: NA; v_call: TRBV5-1; cdr3_aa: CASSLFFGDQETQYF; cdr3_nt: TGCGCCAGCAGCTTGTTCTTCGGGGATCAAGAGACCCAGTACTTC
clone_size: NA; j_call: TRBJ2-5; d_call: TRBD1; v_call: TRBV6-5; cdr3_aa: CASSYGDSPQETQYF; cdr3_nt: TGTGCCAGCAGTTATGGGGACAGTCCCCAAGAGACCCAGTACTTC
clone_size: once; j_call: TRBJ2-5; d_call: NA; v_call: TRBV9; cdr3_aa: CASSPQGGTKETQYF; cdr3_nt: TGTGCCAGCAGCCCACAAGGTGGGACAAAAGAGACCCAGTACTTC
clone_size: few; j_call: TRBJ2-7; d_call: NA; v_call: TRBV14; cdr3_aa: CASSQDPAGKTEQYF; cdr3_nt: TGTGCCAGCAGCCAAGATCCAGCAGGGAAAACCGAGCAGTACTTC
clone_size: few; j_call: TRBJ2-1; d_call: TRBD2; v_call: TRBV6-1; cdr3_aa: CASNGGGPGNEQFF; cdr3_nt: TGTGCCTCAAACGGGGGAGGGCCGGGCAATGAGCAGTTCTTC
clone_size: few; j_call: TRBJ2-1; d_call: NA; v_call: TRBV4-1; cdr3_aa: CASSQPQAAAPTQFF; cdr3_nt: TGCGCCAGCAGCCAACCCCAGGCAGCAGCCCCAACGCAGTTCTTC
clone_size: NA; j_call: TRBJ2-7; d_call: TRBD1; v_call: TRBV7-9; cdr3_aa: CASSPGQLSYEQYF; cdr3_nt: TGTGCCAGCAGCCCGGGACAGCTCTCCTACGAGCAGTACTTC
clone_size: NA; j_call: TRBJ2-7; d_call: NA; v_call: TRBV27; cdr3_aa: CASSLQGESYEQYF; cdr3_nt: TGTGCCAGCAGCCTACAGGGCGAATCCTACGAGCAGTACTTC
clone_size: NA; j_call: TRBJ2-3; d_call: TRBD2; v_call: TRBV19; cdr3_aa: CATTLAGGPDTQYF; cdr3_nt: TGTGCCACCACACTAGCGGGAGGGCCGGATACGCAGTATTTT
clone_size: NA; j_call: TRBJ2-2; d_call: NA; v_call: TRBV9; cdr3_aa: CASSGPLEGHTGELFF; cdr3_nt: TGTGCCAGCAGCGGCCCGTTGGAGGGACACACCGGGGAGCTGTTTTTT